This entry lists 6 T cell receptor beta chains sequenced from one sample in a study of molecular identifiers for immune sequencing clone quantification. TCRdb used MiXCR to reprocess the PCR reads, holding one entry per CDR3 protein. The table includes over 600,000 distinct CDR3 sequences, about 20% detected once. The sample consisted of naive CD8+ T cells from blood, with Jurkat cell RNA spiked in. The subset here: FACS-sorted CD8+CD4-CCR7+CD45RA+ naive T cells. The receptors originated from a human donor in good health. Some libraries in this study had Jurkat cell RNA spiked in.

The sample holds many counts of this clonotype. V usage is TRBV4-3 and J usage is TRBJ1-1; 8 nucleotides line up with TRBD1. Germline V gene data show CDR1 as LGHNA and CDR2 as YSLEER. CDR3 size: 15 residues. Trimming at V came to 1 base and at J to 4 bases, leaving 5 bases not matched to a gene. As DNA, the CDR3 is TGCGCCAGCAGCCAAGCCGACAGGGGCCTCACTGAAGCTTTCTTT. It translates to CASSQADRGLTEAFF.

This clonotype occurred many times. The rearrangement uses TRBV20-1 and TRBJ1-5; the D gene is possibly TRBD1 (6 bases). The CDR3 runs 15 residues. Per the germline V gene, CDR1 is DFQATT and CDR2 is SNEGSKA (reference sequence). V was clipped by 1 base and J by 1 base, with 11 bases between them. CDR3 in DNA: TGCAGTGCTAGAGGACCCAGGGGCAGCAATCAGCCCCAGCATTTT. Translation gives CSARGPRGSNQPQHF.

This clonotype appeared once. The junction differs from germline at one of its ends, possibly a read error. For the CDR3, the DNA is TGTGTCAGCAGTCTGGGACTAGCCTTTGTCACAGATACGCAGTATTTT. The encoded protein is CVSSLGLAFVTDTQYF. V usage is TRBV7-2 and J usage is TRBJ2-3, with 9 nucleotides matching TRBD2. The CDR3 loop spans 16 amino acids. CDR1 is SGHTA and CDR2 is FQGNSA in the germline V gene.

This clonotype occurred many times. The V gene is TRBV4-1, the J gene TRBJ1-1; 11 nucleotides agree with TRBD1. Germline trimming cut 5 bases from V and 5 bases from J; bases unmatched to any gene: 7. The V gene's germline CDR1 is MGHRA and CDR2 YSYEKL. The CDR3 contains 15 residues. CDR3 DNA sequence: TGCGCCAGCAGCATAGGACAGGGGGCGAAGACTGAAGCTTTCTTT. This sequence encodes CASSIGQGAKTEAFF.

This clonotype was detected ten times or more. The chain couples TRBV19 to TRBJ1-4, with a possible D match to TRBD1 (5 bases). V shed 3 bases and J shed 1 base, with 9 bases lying between them. Germline assignment: CDR1 LNHDA and CDR2 SQIVND (reference sequence). This CDR3 spans 15 amino acids. DNA for the CDR3: TGTGCCAGTAGTATGGGGCTGGGAACTAATGAAAAACTGTTTTTT. Encoded protein: CASSMGLGTNEKLFF.

This clonotype appeared a few times. The rearrangement uses TRBV15 and TRBJ1-5; the D gene is possibly TRBD1 (5 bases). This CDR3 is built from 16 residues. From germline, CDR1 is LNHNV and CDR2 YYDKDF (reference sequence). Trimming took 3 bases from V and 0 from J, leaving 12 bases between them. DNA for the CDR3: TGTGCCACCAGCAGGCGTCAGGGATATAGCAATCAGCCCCAGCATTTT. Its translation is CATSRRQGYSNQPQHF.